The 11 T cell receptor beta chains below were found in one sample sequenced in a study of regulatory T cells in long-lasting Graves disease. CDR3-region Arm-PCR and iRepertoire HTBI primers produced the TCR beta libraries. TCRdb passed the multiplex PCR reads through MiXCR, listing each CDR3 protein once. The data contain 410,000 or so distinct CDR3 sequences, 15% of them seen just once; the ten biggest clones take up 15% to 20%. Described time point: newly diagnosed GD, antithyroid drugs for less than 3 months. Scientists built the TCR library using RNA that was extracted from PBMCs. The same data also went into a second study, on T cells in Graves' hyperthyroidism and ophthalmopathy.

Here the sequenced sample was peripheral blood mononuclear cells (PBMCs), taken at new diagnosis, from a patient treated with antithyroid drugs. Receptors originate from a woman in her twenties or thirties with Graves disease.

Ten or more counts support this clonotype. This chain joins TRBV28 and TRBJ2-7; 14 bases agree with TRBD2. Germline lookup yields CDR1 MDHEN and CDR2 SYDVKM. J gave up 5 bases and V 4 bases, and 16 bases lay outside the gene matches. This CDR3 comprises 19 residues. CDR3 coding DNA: TGTGCCAGCAGTTCCTTAGGACTAGCGGGAGGTTCAGGTTTGGACGAGCAGTACTTC. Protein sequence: CASSSLGLAGGSGLDEQYF. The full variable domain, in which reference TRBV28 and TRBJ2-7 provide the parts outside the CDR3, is DVKVTQSSRYLVKRTGEKVFLECVQDMDHENMFWYRQDPGLGLRLIYFSYDVKMKEKGDIPEGYSVSREKKERFSLILESASTNQTSMYLCASSSLGLAGGSGLDEQYFGPGTRLTVT.

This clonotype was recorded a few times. Written as DNA, the CDR3 is TGTGCCACCAGCAGAGAAGGGGGGGCGTCTTATGGCTACACCTTC. Residues: CATSREGGASYGYTF. This chain uses TRBV15 with TRBJ1-2; perhaps TRBD1 as D (6 bases). Germline CDR1 and CDR2: LNHNV and YYDKDF (reference sequence). Trimming pared 0 bases from V and 5 bases from J, leaving 13 bases between. This CDR3 contains 15 residues. The full variable domain, its missing parts supplied by reference TRBV15 and TRBJ1-2, is DAMVIQNPRYQVTQFGKPVTLSCSQTLNHNVMYWYQQKSSQAPKLLFHYYDKDFNNEADTPDNFQSRRPNTSFCFLDIRSPGLGDTAMYLCATSREGGASYGYTFGSGTRLTVV.

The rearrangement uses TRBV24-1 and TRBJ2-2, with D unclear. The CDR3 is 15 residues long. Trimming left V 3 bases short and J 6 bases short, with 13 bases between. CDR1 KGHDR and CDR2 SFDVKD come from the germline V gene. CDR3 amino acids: CATSDPASRSGELFF. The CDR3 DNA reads TGTGCCACCAGTGATCCAGCGTCCCGATCCGGGGAGCTGTTTTTT.

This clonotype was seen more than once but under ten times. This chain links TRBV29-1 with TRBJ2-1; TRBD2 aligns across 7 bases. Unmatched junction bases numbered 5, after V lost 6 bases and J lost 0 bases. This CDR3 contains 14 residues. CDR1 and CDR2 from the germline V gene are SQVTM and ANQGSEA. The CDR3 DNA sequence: TGCAGCGTAACTGGCGGGAGCTCCTACAATGAGCAGTTCTTC. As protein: CSVTGGSSYNEQFF.

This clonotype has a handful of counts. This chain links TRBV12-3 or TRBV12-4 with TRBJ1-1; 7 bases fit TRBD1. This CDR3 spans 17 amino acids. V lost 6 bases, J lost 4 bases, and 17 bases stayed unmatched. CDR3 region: CASSRPLSQGRSTEAFF. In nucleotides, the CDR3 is TGTGCCAGCAGCCGCCCCCTTTCACAGGGGCGGTCCACTGAAGCTTTCTTT.

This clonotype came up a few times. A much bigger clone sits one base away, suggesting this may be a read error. CDR3 sequence reads: CASSLEASDYNGQFF. CDR3 nucleotides: TGCGCCAGCAGCTTGGAGGCTAGCGATTACAATGGGCAGTTCTTC. The chain is built from TRBV5-1 and TRBJ2-1; TRBD2 is a possible D gene (6 bases). The germline CDR1 and CDR2 sequences are SGHRS and YFSETQ. This CDR3 has 15 amino acids. Using reference TRBV5-1 and TRBJ2-1 for the parts outside the CDR3, the full variable domain is KAGVTQTPRYLIKTRGQQVTLSCSPISGHRSVSWYQQTPGQGLQFLFEYFSETQRNKGNFPGRFSGRQFSNSRSEMNVSTLELGDSALYLCASSLEASDYNGQFFGPGTRLTVL.

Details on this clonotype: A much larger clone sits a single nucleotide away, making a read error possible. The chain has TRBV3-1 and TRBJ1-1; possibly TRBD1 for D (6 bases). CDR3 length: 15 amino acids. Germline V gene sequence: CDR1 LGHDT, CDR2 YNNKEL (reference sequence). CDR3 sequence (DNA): TGTGCCAGCAGCACAGGGTCCTCGAATGTTCAGGAAGCTCTCTTT. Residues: CASSTGSSNVQEALF.

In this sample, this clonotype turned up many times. CDR3 in DNA: TGTGCCAGCGCACTCTCTGGAAACACCATATATTTT. Its protein is CASALSGNTIYF. The chain has TRBV12-3 or TRBV12-4 and TRBJ1-3; no firm D call. This CDR3 is built from 12 residues. Between the trimmed V and J ends, which lost 8 bases and 0 bases, there was a span of 5 bases.

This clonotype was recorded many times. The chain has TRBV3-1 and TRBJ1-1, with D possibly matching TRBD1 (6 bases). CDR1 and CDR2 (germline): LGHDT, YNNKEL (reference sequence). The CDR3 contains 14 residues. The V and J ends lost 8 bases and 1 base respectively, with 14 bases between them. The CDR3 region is CASRTTGANTEAFF. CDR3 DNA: TGTGCCAGCCGAACCACGGGGGCGAACACTGAAGCTTTCTTT.

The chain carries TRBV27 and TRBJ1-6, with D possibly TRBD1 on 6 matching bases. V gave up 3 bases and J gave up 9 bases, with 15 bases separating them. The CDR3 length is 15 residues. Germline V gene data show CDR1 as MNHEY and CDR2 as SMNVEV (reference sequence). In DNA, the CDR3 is TGTGCCAGCAGTTTTTCGGCAGGGGCTCCTTCACCCCTCCACTTT. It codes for CASSFSAGAPSPLHF.

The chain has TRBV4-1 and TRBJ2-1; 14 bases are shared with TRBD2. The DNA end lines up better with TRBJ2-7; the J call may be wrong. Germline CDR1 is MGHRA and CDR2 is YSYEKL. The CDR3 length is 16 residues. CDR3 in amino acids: CASSQDWGTSGRWQYF. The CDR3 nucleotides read TGCGCCAGCAGCCAAGACTGGGGGACTAGCGGGAGATGGCAGTACTTC.